The clone carrying this TCR beta chain was recorded many times. Antigen specificity is unknown. TCR beta CDR3 regions were amplified from RNA. An initial round of RT-PCR targeting the TCR CDR3 relied on the HTBI primer set. TCRdb redid the calling of the multiplex PCR reads with MiXCR, one entry per CDR3 protein. This sample has about 46,000 distinct CDR3 sequences, with approximately 49% found just once. Thyroid ultrasound and orbital computed tomography, with clinical symptoms and serum thyroxine and TRAb, informed diagnoses. This entry comes from a study of T cells in Graves' hyperthyroidism and ophthalmopathy. Study-wide points: Among clonotypes expanded in thyroid above 0.001, most were also found in blood.

V was pared by 5 bases and J by 5 bases, with 9 bases of the junction left unmatched. Germline CDR1 is ENHRY and CDR2 is SYGVKD. This CDR3 comprises 15 residues. The receptor's source is a woman between 45 and 65 years old with Graves' hyperthyroidism. Sequenced sample: peripheral blood or thyroid tissue (not recorded which). V gene TRBV10-3 combines with J gene TRBJ1-2; TRBD1 matches 9 bases. The CDR3 loop is CAISTGTGLIYGYTF. CDR3 coding DNA: TGTGCCATCAGTACCGGGACAGGGTTAATTTATGGCTACACCTTC.